This T cell receptor (beta chain) emerged from a study of blood T cell repertoires in COVID-19. In the study overall: Some COVID-19 samples were acute and others convalescent; all came from the United States, Italy and Spain. T cells, B-cell-depleted T cells, or PBMCs supplied cDNA or gDNA.

CDR3 length: 14 amino acids. Germline values: CDR1 SGHAT, CDR2 FQNNGV. Trimming removed 2 bases from V and 10 bases from J; junction bases left unmatched: 6. In the study's own analysis: Scientists estimated how many nucleated cells there were by amplifying reference gene primers. Produced via immunoSEQ multiplex PCR; TCRdb's table is partial and in-frame only. D and trimming were read from the DNA, whereas the V and J calls and clone size are those reported in that table. Of more than 50,000 clones listed, 73% are singletons. In this sample, this clone turned up once. The sample was peripheral blood. The V and J genes are TRBV11-2 and TRBJ1-4; 8 nucleotides align to TRBD1. The receptor comes from a woman in her 70s with acute or convalescent COVID-19. The CDR3 DNA is TGTGCCAGCAGCTTAACCCCCGACAGGGGAAAACTGTTTTTT. Protein: CASSLTPDRGKLFF.